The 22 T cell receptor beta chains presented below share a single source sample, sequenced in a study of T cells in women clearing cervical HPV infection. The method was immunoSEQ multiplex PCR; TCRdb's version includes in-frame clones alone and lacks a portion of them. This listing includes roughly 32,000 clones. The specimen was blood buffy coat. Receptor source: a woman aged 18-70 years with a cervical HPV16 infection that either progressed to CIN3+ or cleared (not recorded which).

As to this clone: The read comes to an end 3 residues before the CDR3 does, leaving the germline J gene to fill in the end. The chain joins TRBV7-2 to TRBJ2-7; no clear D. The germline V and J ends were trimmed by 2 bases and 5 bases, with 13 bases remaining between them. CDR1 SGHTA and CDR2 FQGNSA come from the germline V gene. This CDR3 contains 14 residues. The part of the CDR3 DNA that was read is TGTGCCAGCAGCTTATTTGCGGATACCAACGAG. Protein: CASSLFADTNE. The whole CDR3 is CASSLFADTNEQYF.

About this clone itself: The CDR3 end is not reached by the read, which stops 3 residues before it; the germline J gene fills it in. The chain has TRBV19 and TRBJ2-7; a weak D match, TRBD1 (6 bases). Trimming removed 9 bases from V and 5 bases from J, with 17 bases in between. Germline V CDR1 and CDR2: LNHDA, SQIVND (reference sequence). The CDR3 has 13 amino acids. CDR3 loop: CASASGARDEQYF. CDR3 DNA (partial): TGTGCCAGCGCGTCAGGGGCCAGGGACGAG.

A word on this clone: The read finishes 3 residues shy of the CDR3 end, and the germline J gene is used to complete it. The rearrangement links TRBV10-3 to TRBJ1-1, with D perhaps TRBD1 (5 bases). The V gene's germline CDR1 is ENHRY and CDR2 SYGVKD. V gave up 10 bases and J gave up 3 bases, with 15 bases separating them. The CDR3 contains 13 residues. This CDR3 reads CATARERDTEAFF. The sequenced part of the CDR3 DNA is TGTGCCACAGCCAGGGAGCGGGACACTGAA.

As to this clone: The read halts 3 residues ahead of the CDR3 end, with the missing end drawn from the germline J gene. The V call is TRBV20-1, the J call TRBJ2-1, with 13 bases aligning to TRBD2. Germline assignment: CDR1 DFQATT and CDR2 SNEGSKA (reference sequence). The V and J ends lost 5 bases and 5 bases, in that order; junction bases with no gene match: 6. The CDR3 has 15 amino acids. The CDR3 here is CSACRTSGGDNEQFF. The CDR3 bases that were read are TGCAGTGCTTGTCGGACTAGCGGGGGTGACAATGAG.

Incomplete CDR3 DNA: TGTGCCAGCAGCCTGAGACTAGCGGGGGTCAATGAG. As protein: CASSLRLAGVNE. The whole CDR3 protein reads CASSLRLAGVNEQFF. The J gene is TRBJ2-1, the V gene TRBV11-1; 12 nucleotides line up with TRBD2. From the germline J gene comes the end of the CDR3, since the read stops 3 residues before it. Germline V CDR1 and CDR2: SGHAT, FQDESV (reference sequence). This CDR3 contains 15 residues. With 5 bases clipped from V and 6 bases from J, the junction kept 5 bases outside the gene matches.

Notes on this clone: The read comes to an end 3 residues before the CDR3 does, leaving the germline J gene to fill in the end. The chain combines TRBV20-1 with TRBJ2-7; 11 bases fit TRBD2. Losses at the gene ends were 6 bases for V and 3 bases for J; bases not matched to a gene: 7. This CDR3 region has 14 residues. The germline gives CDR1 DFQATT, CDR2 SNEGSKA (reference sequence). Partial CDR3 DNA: TGCAGTGCGCAAGGGACTAGCGGACACTACGAG. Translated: CSAQGTSGHYE. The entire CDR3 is CSAQGTSGHYEQYF.

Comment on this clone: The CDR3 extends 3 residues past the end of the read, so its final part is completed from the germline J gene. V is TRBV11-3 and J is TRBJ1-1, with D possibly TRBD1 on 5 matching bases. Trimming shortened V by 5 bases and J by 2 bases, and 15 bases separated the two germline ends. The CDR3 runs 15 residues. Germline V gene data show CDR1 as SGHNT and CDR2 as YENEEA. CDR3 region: CASSPLWGSNTEAFF. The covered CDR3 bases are TGTGCCAGCAGCCCCCTATGGGGCAGTAACACTGAA.

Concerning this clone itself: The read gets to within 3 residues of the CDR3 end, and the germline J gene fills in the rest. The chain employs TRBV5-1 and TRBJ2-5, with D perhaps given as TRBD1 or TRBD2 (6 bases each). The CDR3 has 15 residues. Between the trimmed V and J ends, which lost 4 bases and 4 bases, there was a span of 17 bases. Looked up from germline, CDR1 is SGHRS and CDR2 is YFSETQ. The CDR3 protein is CASSEEGVGGETQYF. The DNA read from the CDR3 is TGCGCCAGCAGCGAGGAGGGGGTGGGAGGAGAGACC.

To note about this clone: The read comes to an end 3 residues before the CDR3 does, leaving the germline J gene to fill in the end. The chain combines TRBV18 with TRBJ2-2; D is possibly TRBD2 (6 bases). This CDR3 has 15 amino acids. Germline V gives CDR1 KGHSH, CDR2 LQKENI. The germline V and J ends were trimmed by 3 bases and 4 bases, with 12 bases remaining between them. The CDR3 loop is CASSPGAGSTGELFF. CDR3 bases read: TGTGCCAGCTCACCGGGTGCGGGGAGCACCGGGGAG.

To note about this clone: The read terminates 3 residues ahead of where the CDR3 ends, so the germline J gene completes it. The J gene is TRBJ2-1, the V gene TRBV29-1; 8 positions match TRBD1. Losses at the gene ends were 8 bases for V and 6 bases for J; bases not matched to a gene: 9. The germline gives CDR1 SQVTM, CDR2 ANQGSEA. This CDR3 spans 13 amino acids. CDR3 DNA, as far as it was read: TGCAGCACCGGACAGGGACTGAGCAATGAG. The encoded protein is CSTGQGLSNE. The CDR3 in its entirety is CSTGQGLSNEQFF.

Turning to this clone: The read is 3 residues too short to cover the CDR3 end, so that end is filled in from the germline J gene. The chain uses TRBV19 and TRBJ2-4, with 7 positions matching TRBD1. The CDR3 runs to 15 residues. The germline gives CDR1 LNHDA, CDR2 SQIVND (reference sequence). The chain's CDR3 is CASSIDWTGSRGQYF. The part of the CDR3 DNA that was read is TGTGCCAGTAGTATAGACTGGACAGGATCACGCGGT. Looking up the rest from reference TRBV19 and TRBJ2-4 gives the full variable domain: DGGITQSPKYLFRKEGQNVTLSCEQNLNHDAMYWYRQDPGQGLRLIYYSQIVNDFQKGDIAEGYSVSREKKESFPLTVTSAQKNPTAFYLCASSIDWTGSRGQYFGAGTRLSVL.

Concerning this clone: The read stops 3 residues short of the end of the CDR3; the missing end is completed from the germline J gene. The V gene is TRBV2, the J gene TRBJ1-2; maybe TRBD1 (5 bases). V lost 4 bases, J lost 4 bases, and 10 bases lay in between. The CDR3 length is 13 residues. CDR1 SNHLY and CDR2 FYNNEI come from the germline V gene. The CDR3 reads CASSGGRAYGYTF. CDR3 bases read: TGTGCCAGCAGTGGGGGCAGGGCCTATGGC.

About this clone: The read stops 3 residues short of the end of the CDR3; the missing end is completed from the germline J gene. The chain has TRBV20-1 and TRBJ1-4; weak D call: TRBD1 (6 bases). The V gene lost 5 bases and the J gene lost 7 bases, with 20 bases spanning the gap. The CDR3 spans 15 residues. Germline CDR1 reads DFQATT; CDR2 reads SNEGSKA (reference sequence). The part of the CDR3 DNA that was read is TGCAGTGCTGTCTCCCCGATACAGGGTGTTGAAAAA. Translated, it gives CSAVSPIQGVEK. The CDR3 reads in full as CSAVSPIQGVEKLFF.

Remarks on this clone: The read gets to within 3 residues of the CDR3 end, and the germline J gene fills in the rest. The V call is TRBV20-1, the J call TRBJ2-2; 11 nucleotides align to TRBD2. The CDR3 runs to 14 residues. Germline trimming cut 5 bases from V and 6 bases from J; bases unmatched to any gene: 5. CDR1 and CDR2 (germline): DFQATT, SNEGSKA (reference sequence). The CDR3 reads CSAPSGRQSGELFF. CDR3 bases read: TGCAGTGCTCCTAGCGGGAGGCAGTCCGGGGAG.

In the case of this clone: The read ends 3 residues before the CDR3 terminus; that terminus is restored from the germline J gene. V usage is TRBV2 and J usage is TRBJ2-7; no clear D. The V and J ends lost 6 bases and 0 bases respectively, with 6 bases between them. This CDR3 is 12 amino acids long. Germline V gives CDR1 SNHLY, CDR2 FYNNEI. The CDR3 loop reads CASSGSSYEQYF. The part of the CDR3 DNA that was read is TGTGCCAGCAGCGGGTCCTCCTACGAG.

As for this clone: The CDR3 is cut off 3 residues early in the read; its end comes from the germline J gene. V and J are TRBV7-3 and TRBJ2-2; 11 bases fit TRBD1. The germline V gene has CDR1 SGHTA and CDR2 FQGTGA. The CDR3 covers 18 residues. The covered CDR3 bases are TGTGCCAGCAGCTTAACAGGACAGGGGGCGGCTGGGGCCAACGTG. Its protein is CASSLTGQGAAGANV. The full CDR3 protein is CASSLTGQGAAGANVLFF.

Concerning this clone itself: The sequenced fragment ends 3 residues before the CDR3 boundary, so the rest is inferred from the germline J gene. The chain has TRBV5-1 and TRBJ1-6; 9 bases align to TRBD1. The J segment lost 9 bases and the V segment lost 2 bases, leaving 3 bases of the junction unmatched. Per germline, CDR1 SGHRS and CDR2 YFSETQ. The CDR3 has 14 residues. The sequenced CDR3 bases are TGCGCCAGCAGCTTAGGGACAGGGCCTTCACCC. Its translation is CASSLGTGPSP. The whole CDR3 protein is CASSLGTGPSPLHF.

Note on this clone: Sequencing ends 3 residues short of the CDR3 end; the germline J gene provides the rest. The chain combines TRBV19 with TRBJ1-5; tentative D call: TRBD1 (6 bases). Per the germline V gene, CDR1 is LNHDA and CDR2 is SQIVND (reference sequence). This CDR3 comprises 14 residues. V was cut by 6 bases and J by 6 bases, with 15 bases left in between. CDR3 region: CASRMSGDVQPQHF. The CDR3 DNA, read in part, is TGTGCCAGTAGAATGTCAGGGGACGTTCAGCCC.

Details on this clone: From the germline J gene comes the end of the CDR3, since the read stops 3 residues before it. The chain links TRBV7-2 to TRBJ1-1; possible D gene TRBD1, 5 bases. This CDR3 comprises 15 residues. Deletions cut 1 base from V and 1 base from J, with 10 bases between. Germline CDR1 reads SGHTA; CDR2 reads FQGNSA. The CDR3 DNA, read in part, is TGTGCCAGCAGCTTAGGAGGGGTGCGGAACACTGAA. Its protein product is CASSLGGVRNTE. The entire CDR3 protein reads CASSLGGVRNTEAFF.

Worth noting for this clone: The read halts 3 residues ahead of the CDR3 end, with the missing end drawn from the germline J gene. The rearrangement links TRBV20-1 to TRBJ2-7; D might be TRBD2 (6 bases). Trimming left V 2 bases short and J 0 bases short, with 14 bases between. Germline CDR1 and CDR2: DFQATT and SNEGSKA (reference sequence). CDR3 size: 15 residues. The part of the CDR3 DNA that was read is TGCAGTGCTAGACCCCCTGAGCGGGCCTCCTACGAG. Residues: CSARPPERASYE. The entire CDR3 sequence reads CSARPPERASYEQYF.

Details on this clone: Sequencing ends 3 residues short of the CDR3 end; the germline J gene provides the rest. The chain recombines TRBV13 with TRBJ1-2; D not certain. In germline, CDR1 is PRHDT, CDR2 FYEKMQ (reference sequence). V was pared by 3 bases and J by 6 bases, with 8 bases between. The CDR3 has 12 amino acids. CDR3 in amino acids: CASSFAGDGYTF. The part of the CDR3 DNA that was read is TGTGCCAGCAGCTTCGCAGGAGATGGC.

CDR3 DNA (partial): TGCAGTGCACTAGATGCGGGGGCCAACTATGGC. This gives the protein CSALDAGANYG. The whole CDR3 sequence is CSALDAGANYGYTF. This chain links TRBV20-1 with TRBJ1-2, with D tentatively TRBD1 (6 bases). The CDR3 end falls 3 residues outside the read, so it is completed with the germline J gene. The CDR3 spans 14 residues. V was trimmed by 6 bases and J by 2 bases, leaving 16 bases between them. The germline gives CDR1 DFQATT, CDR2 SNEGSKA (reference sequence).